This TCR beta chain was retrieved from a study of cytomegalovirus exposure and HLA in healthy donors. Whole-study results and caveats: A previous analysis found most TCR beta V segments productive roughly 87% or roughly 30% of the time. The later analysis indicated that the majority of CMV-associated TCR beta chains appeared HLA-restricted.

CDR1 WSHSY and CDR2 SAAADI come from the germline V gene. There are 17 residues in the CDR3. With 6 bases clipped from V and 3 bases from J, the junction kept 13 bases outside the gene matches. Turning to this clone: Its specificity is not known.

It was with 60 Vbeta and 13 Jbeta primers that the PCR ran. Measured with immunoSEQ multiplex PCR; TCRdb has only the in-frame clones, and not every one. This table holds 150,000 to 200,000 clones, 75% found once. The rearrangement joins TRBV10-2 to TRBJ1-3; TRBD1 aligns across 8 bases. This receptor was obtained from a young man in good health and CMV-seropositive. Source material: PBMCs. This CDR3 is CASSGQTGGEGGNTIYF. CDR3 bases: TGCGCCAGCAGCGGTCAAACAGGGGGAGAAGGTGGAAACACCATATATTTT.